The clone carrying this TCR beta chain has more than one count but fewer than ten. This CDR3 has 15 residues. CDR1 MNHNY and CDR2 SVGAGI come from the germline V gene (reference sequence). Trimming took off 2 bases at V and 11 bases at J, with 20 bases between the two ends. Profiling relied on immunoSEQ multiplex PCR, and the TCRdb table lists in-frame clones only, not all of them. Of hundreds of thousands of clones in the sample, about 90% are singletons; the top ten hold over 0.008%. The sample comes from a study of shared T cell receptors in the human thymus. Separately, the same data were catalogued under a study of human thymus T cells. That report adds: Corrective cardiac surgery supplied the resected thymus tissue. Thymic and blood repertoires appeared to show biased V and J gene usage.

The V and J genes are TRBV6-6 and TRBJ2-3; D remains unclear. The sample comprised thymocytes. The receptor was derived from a boy under two years old with a congenital heart defect. This chain's CDR3 is CASSYQTITDTGQYF. CDR3 DNA sequence: TGTGCCAGCAGTTACCAGACAATTACAGATACTGGGCAGTATTTT.